Below, 13 T cell receptor beta chains from the same sample are listed, as sequenced in a study of quantifying T cell responses using KT2 cells. Study in general: TCR alpha and beta constant-region primers primed reverse transcription of RNA.

A single-stranded UMI oligo with SP2 sequence was ligated to cDNA 3' ends. An equimolar mix of RC1.1 and RC1.2 primed the beta chain across TRBC1 and TRBC2. MiXCR, run by TCRdb on the UMI-ligation and nested PCR reads, gives a single entry per CDR3 protein. The repertoire has around 56,000 distinct CDR3 sequences, about 12% of them found once; the top ten carry 9.4%. The sequencing sample was made of PBMCs spiked with cells of the T cell clone KT2. The receptors come from a human donor.

This clonotype was counted a few times. The chain employs TRBV9 and TRBJ1-1, with TRBD1 matching over 8 bases. The V gene end was trimmed by 5 bases and the J gene end by 6 bases; junction bases not matched to a gene: 12. CDR1 SGDLS and CDR2 YYNGEE come from the germline V gene. The CDR3 runs 15 residues. In DNA, the CDR3 is TGTGCCAGCAGTACTGTGACAGGGGATAACGCTGAAGCTTTCTTT. It encodes CASSTVTGDNAEAFF. Based on the CDR3 plus reference TRBV9 and TRBJ1-1, the full variable domain is DSGVTQTPKHLITATGQRVTLRCSPRSGDLSVYWYQQSLDQGLQFLIQYYNGEERAKGNILERFSAQQFPDLHSELNLSSLELGDSALYFCASSTVTGDNAEAFFGQGTRLTVV.

This clonotype turned up a few times. The CDR3 DNA sequence: TGTGCCAGCAGCGTAGGGGACAGGGGGCCTCCCCTCCACTTT. Its translation is CASSVGDRGPPLHF. The rearrangement links TRBV9 to TRBJ1-6, with TRBD1 identical over 12 bases. The CDR3 length is 14 residues. Per germline, CDR1 SGDLS and CDR2 YYNGEE. V shed 0 bases and J 13 bases; nucleotides not matched to a gene: 2.

Note on this clonotype: It may be a read error: a sequence one base away is much more abundant. The J gene is TRBJ1-6, the V gene TRBV6-5, with D possibly TRBD1 on 5 matching bases. The germline gives CDR1 MNHEY, CDR2 SVGAGI. There are 15 residues in the CDR3. The CDR3 nucleotides are TGTGACAGCTCCAACGGGGCGGGCACCGACTCACCCCTCCACTTT. Its translation is CDSSNGAGTDSPLHF.

CDR3: CASSPGQVGNSNQPQHF. For the CDR3, the DNA is TGTGCCAGCAGCCCGGGACAGGTCGGTAATAGCAATCAGCCCCAGCATTTT. The V gene is TRBV12-3 or TRBV12-4, the J gene TRBJ1-5; 8 positions agree with TRBD1. Germline trimming cut 6 bases from V and 0 bases from J; bases unmatched to any gene: 10. CDR3 length: 17 amino acids.

This clonotype occurred a few times. The chain employs TRBV12-3 or TRBV12-4 and TRBJ1-1; D is uncertain. This CDR3 is built from 15 residues. V gave up 1 base and J gave up 1 base, with 10 bases separating them. CDR3 amino acids: CASSLDVTSNTEAFF. The CDR3 DNA sequence: TGTGCCAGCAGTTTAGACGTAACCTCGAACACTGAAGCTTTCTTT.

This clonotype was seen just once. This may come from a read error, since a much larger clone is one base off. The rearrangement links TRBV29-1 to TRBJ2-5; tentative D call: TRBD1 (6 bases). This CDR3 has 14 residues. Trimming left V 6 bases short and J 7 bases short, with 21 bases between. Germline V CDR1 and CDR2: SQVTM, ANQGSEA. CDR3 nucleotides: TGCAGCGTCGCTGTTGGACAGCCCATGGCGACCCAGTACTTC. This encodes CSVAVGQPMATQYF.

This clonotype was observed at least ten times. This sequence joins TRBV20-1 and TRBJ1-4, with 8 nucleotides matching TRBD1. The CDR3 is 15 amino acids. Germline CDR1 and CDR2: DFQATT and SNEGSKA (reference sequence). V shed 6 bases and J 1 base; nucleotides not matched to a gene: 7. As DNA, the CDR3 is TGCAGTGCAAAAGAACAGGGGGGAACTAATGAAAAACTGTTTTTT. Its translation is CSAKEQGGTNEKLFF.

This clonotype was detected many times. The chain couples TRBV4-1 to TRBJ2-4; 7 positions agree with TRBD1. The germline CDR1 and CDR2 sequences are MGHRA and YSYEKL. V was clipped by 4 bases and J by 6 bases; unmatched bases: 12. This CDR3 comprises 16 residues. The CDR3 loop is CASSRMTGIGGNIQYF. CDR3 in DNA: TGCGCCAGCAGCCGCATGACAGGGATTGGGGGAAACATTCAGTACTTC.

This clonotype showed up just a few times. V gene TRBV20-1 combines with J gene TRBJ1-2, with TRBD1 as a possible D gene (5 bases). Germline loops: CDR1 DFQATT, CDR2 SNEGSKA (reference sequence). Trimming took off 6 bases at V and 3 bases at J, with 11 bases between the two ends. The CDR3 runs 12 residues. This chain's CDR3 is CSAKDSYYGYTF. The CDR3 DNA follows: TGCAGTGCAAAAGACAGTTACTATGGCTACACCTTC.

The rearrangement uses TRBV12-3 or TRBV12-4 and TRBJ1-2; D is possibly TRBD1 (6 bases). The CDR3 runs to 16 residues. V was trimmed by 5 bases and J by 7 bases, leaving 23 bases between them. The CDR3, as DNA: TGTGCCAGCAGTCGAGAATTCGTGCAGGGGAAGGGTGGCTACACCTTC. The encoded protein is CASSREFVQGKGGYTF.

This clonotype was counted only a few times. This rearrangement joins TRBV7-3 to TRBJ2-2, with 7 positions matching TRBD2. CDR3 length equals 15 residues. Looked up from germline, CDR1 is SGHTA and CDR2 is FQGTGA. The J segment lost 6 bases and the V segment lost 2 bases, leaving 6 bases of the junction unmatched. In DNA, the CDR3 is TGTGCCAGCAGCTTAGCGGGAGTTTTTTCCGGGGAGCTGTTTTTT. Protein sequence: CASSLAGVFSGELFF.

This chain connects TRBV19 to TRBJ2-7; 7 nucleotides match TRBD1. The CDR3 totals 13 residues. V gave up 9 bases and J gave up 3 bases; unmatched junction bases: 8. Germline loops: CDR1 LNHDA, CDR2 SQIVND (reference sequence). The CDR3 spells CASSIYRGYEQYF. The CDR3 DNA reads TGTGCCAGCTCCATTTACAGGGGCTACGAGCAGTACTTC.

This clonotype was detected a few times. The gene calls are TRBV10-1 and TRBJ2-3; 8 nucleotides line up with TRBD2. J lost 6 bases, V lost 4 bases, and 3 bases had no gene match. CDR3 size: 13 residues. CDR1 is WNHNN and CDR2 is SYGVQD in the germline V gene (reference sequence). Here the CDR3 reads CASSVSGSDTQYF. The CDR3 DNA reads as TGCGCCAGCAGTGTAAGCGGGAGTGATACGCAGTATTTT.